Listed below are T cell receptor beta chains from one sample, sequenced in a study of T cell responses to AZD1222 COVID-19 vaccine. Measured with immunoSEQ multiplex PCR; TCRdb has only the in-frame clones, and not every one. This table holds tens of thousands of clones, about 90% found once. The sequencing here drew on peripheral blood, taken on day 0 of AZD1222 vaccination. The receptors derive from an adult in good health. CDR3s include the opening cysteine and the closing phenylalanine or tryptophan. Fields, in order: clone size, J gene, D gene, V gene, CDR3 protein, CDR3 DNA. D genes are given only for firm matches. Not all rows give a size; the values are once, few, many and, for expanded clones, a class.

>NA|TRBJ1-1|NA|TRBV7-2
CASSFGTQNTEAFF
TGTGCCAGCAGCTTCGGGACACAGAACACTGAAGCTTTCTTT
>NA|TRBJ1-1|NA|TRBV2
CASSDIGQGSTEAFF
TGTGCCAGCAGCGACATAGGGCAGGGGAGCACTGAAGCTTTCTTT
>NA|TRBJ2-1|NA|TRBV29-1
CSVWPDSDNEQFF
TGCAGCGTTTGGCCCGACAGCGACAATGAGCAGTTCTTC
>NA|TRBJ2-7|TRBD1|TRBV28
CASTLGQATYEQYF
TGTGCCAGCACCCTTGGACAGGCTACCTACGAGCAGTACTTC
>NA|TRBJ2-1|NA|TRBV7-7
CASSPRLGAGSSYNEQFF
TGTGCTAGCAGCCCTAGACTGGGTGCGGGAAGCTCCTACAATGAGCAGTTCTTC
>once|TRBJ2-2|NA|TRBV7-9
CASSLGDTGELFF
TGTGCCAGCAGCTTAGGGGACACCGGGGAGCTGTTTTTT
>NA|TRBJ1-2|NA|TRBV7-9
CASSRDSYGYTF
TGTGCCAGCAGCCGCGACAGCTATGGCTACACCTTC
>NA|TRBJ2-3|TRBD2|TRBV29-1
CSVLAGGGLMDGTDTQYF
TGCAGCGTCTTAGCGGGAGGGGGGTTGATGGATGGCACAGATACGCAGTATTTT
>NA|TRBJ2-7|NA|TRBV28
CASSLSLVTGGQYF
TGTGCCAGCAGTTTATCCTTAGTGACAGGCGGGCAGTACTTC
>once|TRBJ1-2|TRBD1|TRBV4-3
CASSQDARDRVYGYTF
TGCGCCAGCAGCCAAGATGCTCGGGACAGGGTCTATGGCTACACCTTC
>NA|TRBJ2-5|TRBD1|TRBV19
CASRRTGDRETQYF
TGTGCCAGTCGACGGACAGGAGACAGGGAGACCCAGTACTTC
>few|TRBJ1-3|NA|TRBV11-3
CASSSLPGNTIYF
TGTGCCAGCAGCTCACTACCTGGAAACACCATATATTTT
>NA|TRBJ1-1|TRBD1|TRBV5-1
CASTAGTGNTEAFF
TGCGCCAGCACCGCCGGGACAGGGAACACTGAAGCTTTCTTT
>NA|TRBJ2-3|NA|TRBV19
CAISPGLHTDTQYF
TGTGCCATTTCTCCGGGACTCCACACAGATACGCAGTATTTT
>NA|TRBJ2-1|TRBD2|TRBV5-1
CASSPGTSRGNEQFF
TGCGCCAGCAGCCCGGGGACTAGCAGGGGGAATGAGCAGTTCTTC
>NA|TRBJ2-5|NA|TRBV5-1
CASSYDQETQYF
TGCGCCAGCAGCTACGATCAAGAGACCCAGTACTTC
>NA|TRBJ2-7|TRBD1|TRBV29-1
CSVEEGQFPYEQYF
TGCAGCGTTGAAGAGGGACAGTTCCCCTACGAGCAGTACTTC
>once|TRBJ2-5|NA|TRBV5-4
CASSLDTNQETQYF
TGTGCCAGCAGCTTGGACACCAACCAAGAGACCCAGTACTTC
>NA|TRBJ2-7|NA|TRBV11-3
CASSLRTGPYEQYF
TGTGCCAGCAGCTTACGAACAGGGCCCTACGAGCAGTACTTC
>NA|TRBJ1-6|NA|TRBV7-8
CASSSPGMSSYNSPLHF
TGTGCCAGCAGCTCGCCCGGAATGAGCTCCTATAATTCACCCCTCCACTTT
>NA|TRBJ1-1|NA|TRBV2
CASGRVGTEAFF
TGTGCCAGCGGGAGGGTGGGCACTGAAGCTTTCTTT
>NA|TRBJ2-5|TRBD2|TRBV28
CASISSPTSRETQYF
TGTGCCAGCATTTCATCCCCGACTAGCAGGGAGACCCAGTACTTC
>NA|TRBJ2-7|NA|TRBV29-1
CSVVTGTRTYEQYF
TGCAGCGTCGTTACCGGGACGCGCACCTACGAGCAGTACTTC
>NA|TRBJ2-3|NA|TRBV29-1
CSVAGGSSDSTDTQYF
TGCAGCGTTGCAGGAGGCAGCAGCGATAGCACAGATACGCAGTATTTT
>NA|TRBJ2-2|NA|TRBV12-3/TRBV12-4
CASSLVAPLGLFF
TGTGCCAGCAGTTTAGTTGCTCCCCTCGGGCTGTTTTTT
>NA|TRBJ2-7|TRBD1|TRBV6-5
CASSYQGQGITEQYF
TGTGCCAGCAGTTACCAAGGACAGGGAATAACTGAGCAGTACTTC
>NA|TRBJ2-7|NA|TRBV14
CASSQHRLEQYF
TGTGCCAGCAGCCAACATAGACTGGAGCAGTACTTC
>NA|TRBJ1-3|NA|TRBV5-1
CASSLPTGSGNTIYF
TGCGCCAGCAGCCTACCTACAGGGTCTGGAAACACCATATATTTT
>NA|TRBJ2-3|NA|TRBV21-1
CASSTNAGESTDTQYF
TGTGCCAGCAGCACCAATGCCGGCGAGAGCACAGATACGCAGTATTTT
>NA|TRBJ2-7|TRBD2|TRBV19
CASSSGLAGDSEQYF
TGTGCCAGTAGTTCGGGACTAGCGGGAGATAGCGAGCAGTACTTC
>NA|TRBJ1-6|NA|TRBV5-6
CASSFEVNSPLHF
TGTGCCAGCAGCTTCGAAGTAAATTCACCCCTCCACTTT
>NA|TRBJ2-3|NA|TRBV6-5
CASPRGFSTDTQYF
TGTGCCAGCCCTAGGGGGTTTAGCACAGATACGCAGTATTTT
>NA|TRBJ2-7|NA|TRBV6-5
CASRPPLVYEQYF
TGTGCCAGCCGCCCGCCCCTGGTCTACGAGCAGTACTTC
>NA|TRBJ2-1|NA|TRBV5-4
CASSLASGRSYNEQFF
TGTGCCAGCAGCTTGGCTTCGGGCCGCTCCTACAATGAGCAGTTCTTC
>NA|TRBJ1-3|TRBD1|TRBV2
CASSPSTGVGNTIYF
TGTGCCAGCAGTCCCTCAACAGGGGTTGGAAACACCATATATTTT
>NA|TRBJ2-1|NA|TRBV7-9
CASSLMQGLILSYNEQFF
TGTGCCAGCAGCTTAATGCAGGGCCTAATTTTATCCTACAATGAGCAGTTCTTC
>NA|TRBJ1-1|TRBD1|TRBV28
CASSEGAAGNTEAFF
TGTGCCAGCAGCGAGGGGGCGGCGGGGAACACTGAAGCTTTCTTT
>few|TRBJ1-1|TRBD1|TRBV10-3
CAIRTTGQGGTEAFF
TGTGCCATCAGGACGACGGGACAGGGGGGAACTGAAGCTTTCTTT
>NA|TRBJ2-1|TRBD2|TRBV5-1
CASSEDPLAGGYNEQFF
TGCGCCAGCAGCGAGGACCCCCTAGCGGGAGGCTACAATGAGCAGTTCTTC
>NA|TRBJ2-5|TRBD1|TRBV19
CASSRAGGETQYF
TGTGCCAGTAGTAGGGCAGGGGGAGAGACCCAGTACTTC
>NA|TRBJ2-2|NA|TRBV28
CASSLRGNTGELFF
TGTGCCAGCAGTTTAAGGGGGAACACCGGGGAGCTGTTTTTT